The 29 T cell receptor beta chains below were found in one sample sequenced in a study of blood T cell repertoires in COVID-19. Clones were sequenced by immunoSEQ multiplex PCR, and TCRdb holds only the in-frame ones, with some missing. The table shows 250,000 to 350,000 clones, with approximately 92% occurring only once. The sequenced material came from PBMCs or T cells enriched from blood (not recorded which). These receptors came from a woman between 25 and 40 years old who had recovered from COVID-19.

The J gene is TRBJ2-1, the V gene TRBV6-6, with a tentative D call TRBD2 (5 bases). Germline assignment: CDR1 MNHNY and CDR2 SVGAGI (reference sequence). The CDR3 runs to 9 residues. Trimming took off 8 bases at V and 10 bases at J, with 6 bases between the two ends. CDR3 protein: CASGSEQFF. CDR3 DNA: TGTGCCAGCGGGAGCGAGCAGTTCTTC.

The chain employs TRBV19 and TRBJ1-2, with D hard to call. This CDR3 contains 12 residues. The germline CDR1 and CDR2 sequences are LNHDA and SQIVND (reference sequence). Trimming left V 6 bases short and J 3 bases short, with 8 bases between. Here the CDR3 reads CASRRRDYGYTF. The CDR3, as DNA: TGTGCCAGTAGGCGGCGAGACTATGGCTACACCTTC.

This chain connects TRBV27 to TRBJ1-2; D uncertain. CDR3 size: 14 residues. The ends were cut back, 6 bases at V and 7 bases at J, with 18 bases in the middle. Germline CDR1 MNHEY, CDR2 SMNVEV (reference sequence). This CDR3 is CASSPVGNRGGYTF. The DNA for the CDR3 is TGTGCCAGCAGCCCTGTCGGCAACCGGGGTGGCTACACCTTC.

This chain connects TRBV5-1 to TRBJ2-1; D unclear. V was clipped by 0 bases and J by 0 bases, with 7 bases between them. The CDR3 extends over 15 amino acids. Germline V lookup: CDR1 SGHRS, CDR2 YFSETQ. CDR3 loop: CASSLGGASYNEQFF. The CDR3 DNA sequence: TGCGCCAGCAGCTTGGGCGGAGCCTCCTACAATGAGCAGTTCTTC.

The gene calls are TRBV7-9 and TRBJ2-7, with a possible D match to TRBD1 (7 bases). This CDR3 is built from 14 residues. Germline CDR1 reads SEHNR; CDR2 reads FQNEAQ (reference sequence). Trimming took off 5 bases at V and 4 bases at J, with 15 bases between the two ends. The DNA of the CDR3 is TGTGCCAGCAGCCACAGGGGCGCGGGATACGAGCAGTACTTC. Translation: CASSHRGAGYEQYF.

This rearrangement joins TRBV5-1 to TRBJ2-7; TRBD2 matches 9 bases. There are 14 residues in the CDR3. CDR1 is SGHRS, CDR2 YFSETQ, per germline. V lost 5 bases to trimming and J lost 2 bases; unmatched junction nucleotides: 5. The CDR3, as DNA: TGCGCCAGCAGGGTACTAGCGGGTACCTACGAGCAGTACTTC. Its protein product is CASRVLAGTYEQYF.

The genes are TRBV5-5 and TRBJ2-3, with D possibly matching TRBD1 (6 bases). V shed 2 bases and J shed 2 bases, with 12 bases lying between them. Germline loops: CDR1 SGHKS, CDR2 YYEKEE (reference sequence). The CDR3 sequence is 15 residues long. The CDR3 DNA is TGTGCCAGCAGCTTCGGGACACTAATCACAGATACGCAGTATTTT. Protein sequence: CASSFGTLITDTQYF.

The chain couples TRBV30 to TRBJ1-2; the match to TRBD1 covers 7 bases. This CDR3 spans 12 amino acids. V lost 4 bases and J lost 5; bases outside the gene matches: 4. Germline-derived CDR1 and CDR2 are GTSNPN and SVGIG (reference sequence). The CDR3 coding sequence is TGTGCCTGGACAGGGACAGCTTATGGCTACACCTTC. Translated: CAWTGTAYGYTF.

The chain recombines TRBV12-5 with TRBJ2-3; tentative D call: TRBD2 (5 bases). The V gene's germline CDR1 is LGHNT and CDR2 FRNRAP. Trimming pared 5 bases from V and 6 bases from J, leaving 18 bases between. The CDR3 has 15 residues. CDR3 nucleotide sequence: TGTGCTAGTGGTATAACCGCAGCCCCGGGGGATACGCAGTATTTT. It yields the protein CASGITAAPGDTQYF.

This clone was counted a few times. The chain combines TRBV28 with TRBJ2-7; D may be TRBD2 (6 bases). V was trimmed by 5 bases and J by 1 base, leaving 15 bases between them. This CDR3 comprises 15 residues. Germline-derived CDR1 and CDR2 are MDHEN and SYDVKM. CDR3 amino acids: CASSHGDGGSYEQYF. The CDR3 DNA sequence: TGTGCCAGCAGTCATGGGGACGGGGGATCCTACGAGCAGTACTTC.

The sample holds a few counts of this clone. The chain joins TRBV4-1 to TRBJ2-7; 11 bases align to TRBD2. The CDR3 has 16 amino acids. V shed 3 bases, J shed 6 bases, and the junction held 10 bases outside the gene matches. Germline loops: CDR1 MGHRA, CDR2 YSYEKL. CDR3 residues: CASSHRELAGASEQYF. The CDR3, as DNA: TGCGCCAGCAGCCACCGAGAACTAGCGGGAGCGTCCGAGCAGTACTTC.

The gene calls are TRBV24-1 and TRBJ1-1; a weak D match, TRBD1 (6 bases). Trimming cost V 7 bases and J 3 bases, with 17 bases left between them. The CDR3 loop spans 15 amino acids. Germline CDR1 reads KGHDR; CDR2 reads SFDVKD. CDR3 residues: CATRSIRGRDTEAFF. The CDR3, as DNA: TGTGCCACCAGGTCGATCAGGGGAAGGGACACTGAAGCTTTCTTT.

The V call is TRBV18, the J call TRBJ1-6, with TRBD1 as a possible D gene (5 bases). Germline lookup yields CDR1 KGHSH and CDR2 LQKENI. The CDR3 runs 16 residues. V shed 4 bases and J shed 9 bases, with 19 bases lying between them. Here the CDR3 DNA reads TGTGCCAGCTCACTCCCGGTGGGAGGGGTTCGTTCACCCCTCCACTTT. Protein: CASSLPVGGVRSPLHF.

The V and J genes are TRBV9 and TRBJ2-2, with TRBD2 as a possible D gene (6 bases). The CDR3 covers 13 residues. Per the germline V gene, CDR1 is SGDLS and CDR2 is YYNGEE. Trimming took off 4 bases at V and 5 bases at J, with 9 bases between the two ends. CDR3 residues: CASSTGGTGELFF. In nucleotides, the CDR3 is TGTGCCAGCAGCACCGGGGGTACCGGGGAGCTGTTTTTT.

This rearrangement joins TRBV5-1 to TRBJ2-3; 11 bases align to TRBD2. This CDR3 has 16 residues. The V gene's germline CDR1 is SGHRS and CDR2 YFSETQ. V lost 3 bases, J lost 2 bases, and 5 bases stayed unmatched. CDR3 protein: CASSYGTSGDTDTQYF. The CDR3, as DNA: TGCGCCAGCAGCTACGGGACTAGCGGAGACACAGATACGCAGTATTTT.

The V and J genes are TRBV7-2 and TRBJ2-3, with TRBD1 identical over 8 bases. Germline values: CDR1 SGHTA, CDR2 FQGNSA. V gave up 3 bases and J gave up 1 base; unmatched junction bases: 3. The CDR3 has 15 amino acids. The CDR3: CASSFWGQGTDTQYF. In DNA form, the CDR3 reads TGTGCCAGCAGCTTCTGGGGACAGGGCACAGATACGCAGTATTTT.

The chain is built from TRBV27 and TRBJ1-1; the D gene is possibly TRBD1 (6 bases). Per germline, CDR1 MNHEY and CDR2 SMNVEV (reference sequence). Trimming left V 6 bases short and J 4 bases short, with 18 bases between. The CDR3 is made up of 15 amino acids. The CDR3 reads CASSSRGTRGTEAFF. The CDR3 DNA is TGTGCCAGCAGCTCTAGGGGGACTAGGGGCACTGAAGCTTTCTTT.

The chain is built from TRBV27 and TRBJ2-7; 11 bases are a match to TRBD2. Germline values: CDR1 MNHEY, CDR2 SMNVEV (reference sequence). After removal of 2 bases from V and 5 bases from J, the junction contained 8 bases not matched to a gene. CDR3 size: 16 residues. CDR3 residues: CASSLVLAGGPNEQYF. The CDR3 region has the DNA TGTGCCAGCAGTTTAGTTCTAGCGGGGGGACCCAACGAGCAGTACTTC.

The CDR3 protein is CASSLTAGVTARLEETQYF. In DNA form, the CDR3 reads TGTGCCAGCAGTTTGACCGCGGGAGTTACTGCCAGACTGGAAGAGACCCAGTACTTC. The V gene is TRBV28, the J gene TRBJ2-5; 7 nucleotides line up with TRBD2. The CDR3 spans 19 residues. The V segment lost 3 bases and the J segment 3 bases; nucleotides outside the gene matches: 19. The germline gives CDR1 MDHEN, CDR2 SYDVKM.

This chain uses TRBV24-1 with TRBJ1-5; TRBD1 is a possible D gene (5 bases). Trimming shortened V by 0 bases and J by 4 bases, and 6 bases separated the two germline ends. This CDR3 region has 14 residues. Looked up from germline, CDR1 is KGHDR and CDR2 is SFDVKD. The CDR3 DNA sequence: TGTGCCACCAGTGATTTGCAGGGAAATCAGCCCCAGCATTTT. Translating it yields CATSDLQGNQPQHF.

The V call is TRBV7-9, the J call TRBJ1-1; D uncertain. With 5 bases removed from V and 0 bases from J, the gap between germline ends came to 10 bases. This CDR3 spans 14 amino acids. The V gene's germline CDR1 is SEHNR and CDR2 FQNEAQ (reference sequence). The CDR3 protein is CASSPKLMNTEAFF. CDR3 nucleotides: TGTGCCAGCAGCCCGAAGCTCATGAACACTGAAGCTTTCTTT. The complete variable domain, with remaining parts taken from reference TRBV7-9 and TRBJ1-1, reads DTGVSQNPRHKITKRGQNVTFRCDPISEHNRLYWYRQTLGQGPEFLTYFQNEAQLEKSRLLSDRFSAERPKGSFSTLEIQRTEQGDSAMYLCASSPKLMNTEAFFGQGTRLTVV.

This clone occurred once. CDR3 protein: CASSQLGAGGNTGELFF. In DNA form, the CDR3 reads TGTGCCAGCAGCCAACTTGGTGCAGGGGGTAACACCGGGGAGCTGTTTTTT. This sequence joins TRBV3-1 (or the pseudogene TRBV3-2) and TRBJ2-2, with TRBD1 identical over 7 bases. Losses at the gene ends were 2 bases for V and 2 bases for J; bases not matched to a gene: 8. The germline gives CDR1 LGHDT, CDR2 YNNKEL (reference sequence). The CDR3 is 17 amino acids.

The rearrangement joins TRBV28 to TRBJ1-2; TRBD1 might be the D (6 bases). The CDR3 has 14 amino acids. In germline, CDR1 is MDHEN, CDR2 SYDVKM. Trimming shortened V by 7 bases and J by 5 bases, and 17 bases separated the two germline ends. The CDR3 here is CASTPGGASYGYTF. CDR3 DNA: TGTGCCAGCACCCCCGGGGGGGCGAGTTATGGCTACACCTTC.

The chain joins TRBV6-6 to TRBJ1-5; D not certain. With 5 bases removed from V and 0 bases from J, the gap between germline ends came to 5 bases. The CDR3 is 13 residues long. In germline, CDR1 is MNHNY, CDR2 SVGAGI (reference sequence). The CDR3 reads CASSHYSNQPQHF. CDR3 DNA: TGTGCCAGCAGTCATTATAGCAATCAGCCCCAGCATTTT.

The gene calls are TRBV14 and TRBJ1-3; no clear D. In germline, CDR1 is SGHDN, CDR2 FVKESK. V lost 1 base to trimming and J lost 4 bases, with 11 bases between them. There are 15 residues in the CDR3. CDR3 protein: CASSQGSGLGNTIYF. CDR3 nucleotides: TGTGCCAGCAGCCAAGGATCGGGGTTGGGAAACACCATATATTTT.

The V call is TRBV7-2, the J call TRBJ2-5; TRBD2 might be the D (5 bases). The CDR3 runs to 15 residues. V was cut by 2 bases and J by 5 bases, with 15 bases left in between. Per germline, CDR1 SGHTA and CDR2 FQGNSA. This CDR3 is CASSLLGSEVETQYF. The CDR3 coding sequence is TGTGCCAGCAGCTTACTTGGGTCGGAGGTGGAGACCCAGTACTTC.

The rearrangement uses TRBV19 and TRBJ2-1; 12 nucleotides agree with TRBD2. The CDR3 contains 14 residues. The V gene's germline CDR1 is LNHDA and CDR2 SQIVND (reference sequence). The ends lost 7 bases at V and 9 bases at J; junction bases unmatched: 7. CDR3 bases: TGTGCCAGTAAGGCTAGCGGGAGGGCCATTGAGCAGTTCTTC. It specifies CASKASGRAIEQFF.

The J gene is TRBJ2-6, the V gene TRBV28; 7 nucleotides line up with TRBD1. This CDR3 is built from 17 residues. Germline V CDR1 and CDR2: MDHEN, SYDVKM. After removal of 6 bases from V and 4 bases from J, the junction contained 12 bases not matched to a gene. CDR3 DNA: TGTGCCAGCAGACCTGACAGGGAAGTCTTGGGGGCCAACGTCCTGACTTTC. Its protein is CASRPDREVLGANVLTF.

J is TRBJ2-7 and V is TRBV24-1; unclear D gene. The germline CDR1 and CDR2 sequences are KGHDR and SFDVKD. The CDR3 has 15 amino acids. V lost 2 bases, J lost 2 bases, and 12 bases lay in between. CDR3 nucleotides: TGTGCCACCAGTGATTCCACAGCAAATACCTACGAGCAGTACTTC. This encodes CATSDSTANTYEQYF.